A single sample is the source of the 22 T cell receptor beta chains below, sequenced in a study of technical replicates of blood from several donors. The repertoire was sequenced with immunoSEQ multiplex PCR; TCRdb's copy has only in-frame clones and lacks some. The sample holds about 70,000 clones, approximately 96% seen once. Sequenced material: T cells isolated from PBMCs. The receptors stem from a human donor in good health.

The chain recombines TRBV29-1 with TRBJ2-1; the D gene is possibly TRBD2 (5 bases). With 2 bases removed from V and 7 bases from J, the gap between germline ends came to 6 bases. Germline assignment: CDR1 SQVTM and CDR2 ANQGSEA. The CDR3 is made up of 11 amino acids. CDR3 sequence (DNA): TGCAGCGTTGAACGGGAAAATGAGCAGTTCTTC. It encodes CSVERENEQFF.

The chain carries TRBV5-1 and TRBJ2-1, with TRBD2 matching 9 bases. V shed 0 bases and J 10 bases; nucleotides not matched to a gene: 2. Germline V gene data show CDR1 as SGHRS and CDR2 as YFSETQ. This CDR3 has 13 amino acids. CDR3 residues: CASSLASGAEQFF. In nucleotides, the CDR3 is TGCGCCAGCAGCTTGGCTAGCGGGGCCGAGCAGTTCTTC.

The chain links TRBV4-1 to TRBJ1-1, with TRBD1 as a possible D gene (5 bases). V gave up 4 bases and J gave up 7 bases, with 16 bases separating them. Germline V CDR1 and CDR2: MGHRA, YSYEKL. CDR3 size: 14 residues. This CDR3 reads CASSPTPGVLEAFF. CDR3 DNA sequence: TGCGCCAGCAGCCCTACTCCGGGGGTGCTTGAAGCTTTCTTT.

Only one count was recorded for this clone. This chain joins TRBV9 and TRBJ2-2, with D perhaps TRBD1 (5 bases). Trimming stripped 1 base from V and 6 bases from J, with 13 bases between. The CDR3 has 15 amino acids. The germline CDR1 and CDR2 sequences are SGDLS and YYNGEE. CDR3 sequence (DNA): TGTGCCAGCAGCGTAATCGAGACAGCTGCCGGGGAGCTGTTTTTT. Translation: CASSVIETAAGELFF. Looking up the rest from reference TRBV9 and TRBJ2-2 gives the full variable domain: DSGVTQTPKHLITATGQRVTLRCSPRSGDLSVYWYQQSLDQGLQFLIQYYNGEERAKGNILERFSAQQFPDLHSELNLSSLELGDSALYFCASSVIETAAGELFFGEGSRLTVL.

This chain connects TRBV27 to TRBJ2-7; 9 bases map to TRBD1. Germline CDR1 is MNHEY and CDR2 is SMNVEV (reference sequence). V shed 4 bases and J 4 bases; nucleotides not matched to a gene: 8. The CDR3 has 15 amino acids. The CDR3 here is CASSSRGQGRYEQYF. CDR3 sequence (DNA): TGTGCCAGCAGTTCGCGAGGACAGGGGAGGTACGAGCAGTACTTC.

CDR3 DNA sequence: TGCAGCGTTGAAGATGGGGGCAGGACCACTGAAGCTTTCTTT. It yields the protein CSVEDGGRTTEAFF. The J gene is TRBJ1-1, the V gene TRBV29-1; D is perhaps TRBD1 (6 bases). CDR3 length: 14 amino acids. V lost 0 bases and J 4 bases, leaving 12 bases between the germline ends. Germline V gene lookup returns CDR1 SQVTM and CDR2 ANQGSEA.

The chain's CDR3 is CASSLDRGAYEQYF. As DNA, the CDR3 is TGTGCCAGCAGCTTAGACAGGGGGGCCTACGAGCAGTACTTC. This sequence joins TRBV7-6 and TRBJ2-7; 8 bases map to TRBD1. In germline, CDR1 is SGHVS, CDR2 FNYEAQ. CDR3 length: 14 amino acids. After removal of 1 base from V and 2 bases from J, the junction contained 1 base not matched to a gene.

The chain uses TRBV5-1 and TRBJ2-2; maybe TRBD1 (5 bases). CDR1 is SGHRS, CDR2 YFSETQ, per germline. The CDR3 totals 16 residues. Trimming took 0 bases from V and 7 from J, leaving 16 bases between them. The CDR3 here is CASSLADSPNIGELFF. The CDR3 DNA follows: TGCGCCAGCAGCTTGGCCGACAGTCCGAATATCGGGGAGCTGTTTTTT.

This clone was detected only a few times. The chain is built from TRBV2 and TRBJ2-5; TRBD2 agrees at 7 bases. Per germline, CDR1 SNHLY and CDR2 FYNNEI. The V segment lost 4 bases and the J segment 5 bases; nucleotides outside the gene matches: 10. The CDR3 extends over 15 amino acids. CDR3 sequence reads: CASSASGDSGETQYF. The CDR3 nucleotides read TGTGCCAGCAGTGCTAGCGGTGATTCTGGGGAGACCCAGTACTTC.

The chain recombines TRBV9 with TRBJ1-2; 9 bases align to TRBD1. Germline values: CDR1 SGDLS, CDR2 YYNGEE. The trim removed 0 bases at V and 3 bases at J, leaving 6 bases unmatched. This CDR3 has 16 residues. The CDR3 region has the DNA TGTGCCAGCAGCGTAGACCCGGGACAGGGTTACTATGGCTACACCTTC. Protein product: CASSVDPGQGYYGYTF.

The V and J genes are TRBV28 and TRBJ2-1; 12 bases line up with TRBD1. V dropped 5 bases and J dropped 2; count of bases not matched to a gene: 10. The germline V gene encodes CDR1 MDHEN and CDR2 SYDVKM. This CDR3 has 18 amino acids. The CDR3 region has the DNA TGTGCCAGCAGTAGGGGACAGGGGGCGCGGATAGCCTACAATGAGCAGTTCTTC. This codes for CASSRGQGARIAYNEQFF.

This chain links TRBV19 with TRBJ2-7; TRBD1 matches at 8 bases. Per the germline V gene, CDR1 is LNHDA and CDR2 is SQIVND (reference sequence). This CDR3 contains 13 residues. Trimming removed 4 bases from V and 3 bases from J; junction bases left unmatched: 2. CDR3: CASSTGQGYEQYF. In nucleotides, the CDR3 is TGTGCCAGTAGTACTGGACAGGGCTACGAGCAGTACTTC.

This clone appeared a few times. The genes are TRBV5-1 and TRBJ2-5; 12 bases match TRBD2. Germline V gene lookup returns CDR1 SGHRS and CDR2 YFSETQ. Unmatched junction bases numbered 5, after V lost 4 bases and J lost 4 bases. This CDR3 spans 15 amino acids. The CDR3 DNA is TGCGCCAGCAGCCCTAGGACTAGCGGGGCAGAGACCCAGTACTTC. This translates into CASSPRTSGAETQYF.

CDR3 nucleotides: TGTGCCAGCAGCTCGGCCTTAGAAGGGGTCTTTAGCACAGATACGCAGTATTTT. This codes for CASSSALEGVFSTDTQYF. The gene calls are TRBV11-3 and TRBJ2-3; tentative D call: TRBD1 (5 bases). V gave up 4 bases and J gave up 0 bases, with 20 bases separating them. Germline CDR1 reads SGHNT; CDR2 reads YENEEA. The CDR3 is 18 amino acids.

The chain links TRBV5-6 to TRBJ1-2, with D perhaps TRBD1 (6 bases). Germline CDR1 is SGHDT and CDR2 is YYEEEE. With 3 bases removed from V and 8 bases from J, the gap between germline ends came to 11 bases. This CDR3 spans 12 amino acids. This CDR3 reads CASSWDKRGYTF. The CDR3 DNA is TGTGCCAGCAGCTGGGACAAAAGAGGCTACACCTTC. The whole variable domain, remainder taken from reference TRBV5-6 and TRBJ1-2, is DAGVTQSPTHLIKTRGQQVTLRCSPKSGHDTVSWYQQALGQGPQFIFQYYEEEERQRGNFPDRFSGHQFPNYSSELNVNALLLGDSALYLCASSWDKRGYTFGSGTRLTVV.

This clone appeared a single time. V and J are TRBV28 and TRBJ1-1, with a possible D match to TRBD1 (5 bases). The V end lost 2 bases, the J end lost 6 bases, and 13 bases lay between the germline ends. This CDR3 spans 14 amino acids. CDR1 MDHEN and CDR2 SYDVKM come from the germline V gene. The CDR3 coding sequence is TGTGCCAGCAGTTTAGCCGGGGGTCTCGCTGAAGCTTTCTTT. This translates into CASSLAGGLAEAFF. The variable domain in full, with the rest retrieved from reference TRBV28 and TRBJ1-1, is DVKVTQSSRYLVKRTGEKVFLECVQDMDHENMFWYRQDPGLGLRLIYFSYDVKMKEKGDIPEGYSVSREKKERFSLILESASTNQTSMYLCASSLAGGLAEAFFGQGTRLTVV.

This chain uses TRBV4-1 with TRBJ2-5, with 12 bases lining up with TRBD2. The junction had 4 bases not matched to a gene; V was cut back by 4 bases and J by 4 bases. In germline, CDR1 is MGHRA, CDR2 YSYEKL. The CDR3 covers 15 residues. CDR3 loop: CASSLPGLAGETQYF. Here the CDR3 DNA reads TGCGCCAGCAGCCTACCGGGACTAGCGGGAGAGACCCAGTACTTC.

The V call is TRBV2, the J call TRBJ1-5; TRBD1 might be the D (6 bases). The germline V and J ends were trimmed by 5 bases and 3 bases, with 14 bases remaining between them. Germline V lookup: CDR1 SNHLY, CDR2 FYNNEI. The CDR3 has 15 amino acids. The CDR3 sequence: CASSPDRIINQPQHF. The CDR3 DNA follows: TGTGCCAGCAGTCCTGACAGGATCATCAATCAGCCCCAGCATTTT.

The chain combines TRBV30 with TRBJ2-5; 9 nucleotides match TRBD2. Germline CDR1 and CDR2: GTSNPN and SVGIG (reference sequence). This CDR3 contains 12 residues. The V and J ends lost 7 bases and 4 bases, in that order; junction bases with no gene match: 4. CDR3 sequence reads: CASARGGETQYF. The CDR3 DNA sequence: TGTGCCTCCGCGCGGGGGGGAGAGACCCAGTACTTC.

The chain has TRBV7-3 and TRBJ1-6; D unclear. This CDR3 is 15 amino acids long. CDR1 and CDR2 (germline): SGHTA, FQGTGA. V lost 3 bases, J lost 0 bases, and 6 bases lay in between. As DNA, the CDR3 is TGTGCCAGCAGCTTGGGGAGCTCCTATAATTCACCCCTCCACTTT. Encoded protein: CASSLGSSYNSPLHF.

In this sample, this clone turned up once. The rearrangement joins TRBV14 to TRBJ2-5, with D perhaps TRBD2 (5 bases). This CDR3 comprises 16 residues. V was clipped by 0 bases and J by 1 base, with 12 bases between them. Germline V gene data show CDR1 as SGHDN and CDR2 as FVKESK. The CDR3 loop is CASSQDQAGAQETQYF. The CDR3 DNA is TGTGCCAGCAGCCAAGATCAGGCGGGTGCCCAAGAGACCCAGTACTTC.

V and J are TRBV5-6 and TRBJ1-1; perhaps TRBD1 as D (5 bases). The CDR3 has 17 amino acids. Looked up from germline, CDR1 is SGHDT and CDR2 is YYEEEE. Trimming left V 3 bases short and J 1 base short, with 19 bases between. CDR3 sequence reads: CASSSLLPGLRNTEAFF. In DNA form, the CDR3 reads TGTGCCAGCAGCTCCCTGTTACCGGGACTCAGGAACACTGAAGCTTTCTTT. Full variable domain (remainder filled in from reference TRBV5-6 and TRBJ1-1): DAGVTQSPTHLIKTRGQQVTLRCSPKSGHDTVSWYQQALGQGPQFIFQYYEEEERQRGNFPDRFSGHQFPNYSSELNVNALLLGDSALYLCASSSLLPGLRNTEAFFGQGTRLTVV.